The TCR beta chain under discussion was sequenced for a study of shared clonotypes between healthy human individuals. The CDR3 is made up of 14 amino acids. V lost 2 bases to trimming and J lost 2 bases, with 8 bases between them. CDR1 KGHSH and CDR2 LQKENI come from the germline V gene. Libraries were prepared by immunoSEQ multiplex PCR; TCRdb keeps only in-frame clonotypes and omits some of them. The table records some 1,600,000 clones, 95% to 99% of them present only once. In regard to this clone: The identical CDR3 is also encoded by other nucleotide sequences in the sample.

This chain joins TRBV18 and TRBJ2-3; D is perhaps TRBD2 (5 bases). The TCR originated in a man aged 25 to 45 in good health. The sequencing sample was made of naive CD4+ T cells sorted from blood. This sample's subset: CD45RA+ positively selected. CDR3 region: CASSPRGNTDTQYF. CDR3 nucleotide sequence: TGTGCCAGCTCACCAAGAGGGAACACAGATACGCAGTATTTT.